The source of this T cell receptor (beta chain) is a study of T-cell reconstitution after alpha-beta-depleted transplantation in children. Study findings and constraints: Approximately two months post-transplant, alpha-beta T cells reportedly originated from several hundred expanded graft clones. At one year after transplant, newly produced T cells mostly accounted for T-cell counts and diversity.

This clonotype turned up a few times. Its matching antigen is unknown. Preparing the TCRbeta library involved the use of unique molecular identifiers. TCRdb reanalysed the PCR reads using MiXCR and keeps one entry per CDR3 protein. The repertoire has about 100,000 distinct CDR3 sequences, around 7% of them found once; the top ten carry 15% to 20%. Trimming shortened V by 5 bases and J by 11 bases, and 13 bases separated the two germline ends. The CDR3 runs to 12 residues. Germline CDR1 and CDR2: MNHNY and SVGAGI (reference sequence). The chain joins TRBV6-6 to TRBJ1-5; D is possibly TRBD1 (6 bases). This sequence originates from a boy younger than 10 with acute lymphoblastic leukemia, due to receive a stem cell transplant. Here the sequenced sample was PBMCs, taken before TCRalphabeta/CD19-depleted stem cell transplant. This CDR3 reads CASSGQFASQHF. The DNA of the CDR3 is TGTGCCAGCAGTGGACAGTTCGCGTCCCAGCATTTT.